Listed here is a single T cell receptor beta chain. Its antigen is still unknown. Base qualities are not at hand, and no much larger clone is one base apart. TCR beta chain repertoires were profiled by survey-level sequencing on the immunoSEQ platform. The authors processed their data as follows. Repertoire diversity was quantified as the inverse Simpson index, and CDR3 amino acid length spectratypes and V-J pairing frequencies were compared. Clonotypes specific to SARS-CoV-2, CMV, influenza A and EBV were annotated by matching TCR beta CDR3 sequences against VDJdb. The immuneACCESS repertoire file appears here via TCRdb, limited to in-frame rearrangements. These files lack a portion of the clones; in checked studies, under half of the deficit traces to unresolved V genes, and the cause of the others is not known. D and trimming come from the DNA, and the V and J calls and clone size come from that table. The sample has about 68,000 clones on record, over 85% of them singletons. The top ten hold 3.5% to 5.5% of the sample.

The data were taken from a study (dated by TCRdb to 2022 to 2024). Results and caveats for the whole study, not just this receptor: Further investigation, including longitudinal sampling and assessment of a control group, is stated by the authors to be required.

Its CDR3 holds 15 amino acids, cysteine through phenylalanine. The CDR3 DNA has 45 bases and is translated from base 1. V lost 1 base and J lost 8 bases, and the count of bases not matched to a germline gene is 9. CDR1 and CDR2 (SGHRS, YFSETQ) derive from the germline V gene. PBMCs were isolated from peripheral blood, and genomic DNA from unsorted PBMCs was used for TCR beta sequencing. In this chain, TRBV5-1 is recombined with TRBJ1-1, with 9 bases matching TRBD1. Sequencing was performed on PBMCs. This sequence originates from a man in his forties or fifties with rheumatoid arthritis. CDR3 protein: CASSLLVGQGLEAFF. The DNA is as follows: TGCGCCAGCAGCTTGTTGGTGGGACAGGGATTGGAAGCTTTCTTT.